These 21 T cell receptor beta chains were sequenced from one sample in a study of human T cells and chemical hapten exposure. TCRdb recomputed calls from the RACE reads with MiXCR, one row per CDR3 protein. Seen here are about 120,000 distinct CDR3 sequences, 12% observed once, and the top ten hold around 1.5%. Time point described: patch test 1, 2 weeks after DPC sensitization. Specified treatment: therapeutic diphenylcyclopropenone sensitization with weekly scalp DPC. Sequencing used whole blood, obtained in connection with sensitization to the hapten diphenylcyclopropenone (DPC). These receptor sequences come from a woman in her forties or fifties with alopecia areata. Some clones in this sample may be carry-over from other donors' samples.

This clonotype showed up just once. The chain links TRBV6-6 to TRBJ2-1, with 8 positions matching TRBD1. The germline gives CDR1 MNHNY, CDR2 SVGAGI (reference sequence). The CDR3 contains 15 residues. J lost 12 bases, V lost 3 bases, and 13 bases had no gene match. The CDR3 here is CASSYIQGGNYGQFF. CDR3 nucleotides: TGTGCCAGCAGTTATATACAGGGGGGAAACTATGGGCAGTTCTTC.

A note on this clonotype: A single base separates this from a much larger clone, so it may be a read error. The V and J genes are TRBV20-1 and TRBJ2-7; D perhaps matches TRBD1 (6 bases). CDR1 and CDR2 (germline): DFQATT, SNEGSKA (reference sequence). V lost 3 bases and J lost 3, with 12 bases in between. The CDR3 totals 13 residues. This CDR3 is CSARGAGVYEQYF. CDR3 nucleotides: TGCAGTGCTAGGGGGGCAGGGGTCTACGAGCAGTACTTC.

This clonotype was detected many times. The rearrangement uses TRBV6-5 and TRBJ2-3, with 12 bases lining up with TRBD2. This CDR3 spans 17 amino acids. Germline V gene data show CDR1 as MNHEY and CDR2 as SVGAGI. The V segment lost 2 bases and the J segment 6 bases; nucleotides outside the gene matches: 9. CDR3 in amino acids: CASSYKSLAGGGDTQYF. Written as DNA, the CDR3 is TGTGCCAGCAGTTACAAGTCACTAGCGGGAGGAGGGGATACGCAGTATTTT.

This clonotype was observed at least ten times. The rearrangement uses TRBV3-1 and TRBJ2-7, with TRBD2 matching 7 bases. Per germline, CDR1 LGHDT and CDR2 YNNKEL (reference sequence). The CDR3 covers 15 residues. V shed 1 base, J shed 0 bases, and the junction held 3 bases outside the gene matches. The CDR3, as DNA: TGTGCCAGCAGCCAAGGTAGCGGGTTCTCCTACGAGCAGTACTTC. Translating gives CASSQGSGFSYEQYF.

This clonotype was observed at least ten times. CDR3 coding DNA: TGTGCCAGCAGTGCGCCGGGACAGTTCTATAATTCACCCCTCCACTTT. Residues: CASSAPGQFYNSPLHF. The rearrangement links TRBV28 to TRBJ1-6, with 7 bases that match TRBD1. Per the germline V gene, CDR1 is MDHEN and CDR2 is SYDVKM. J gave up 3 bases and V 5 bases, and 7 bases lay outside the gene matches. This CDR3 has 16 amino acids.

The chain links TRBV3-1 to TRBJ1-1; D is possibly TRBD1 (5 bases). Germline values: CDR1 LGHDT, CDR2 YNNKEL (reference sequence). V lost 2 bases, J lost 1 base, and 5 bases lay in between. CDR3 length: 13 residues. CDR3 DNA: TGTGCCAGCAGCCAACAGGGGAACACTGAAGCTTTCTTT. This encodes CASSQQGNTEAFF.

The chain employs TRBV29-1 and TRBJ2-3; 13 bases fit TRBD2. Germline lookup yields CDR1 SQVTM and CDR2 ANQGSEA. The junction had 4 bases not matched to a gene; V was cut back by 5 bases and J by 5 bases. CDR3 length: 14 amino acids. The DNA for the CDR3 is TGCAGCGTTACGAGGACTAGCGGGAGAGATACGCAGTATTTT. This translates into CSVTRTSGRDTQYF.

The gene calls are TRBV7-8 and TRBJ1-1, with D possibly TRBD1 on 5 matching bases. The CDR3 contains 18 residues. The V gene's germline CDR1 is SGHVS and CDR2 FQNEAQ. Trimming removed 7 bases from V and 0 bases from J, with 24 bases in between. The CDR3 here is CASTTYRVQGIMNTEAFF. The CDR3 coding sequence is TGTGCCAGCACCACTTATCGGGTGCAGGGCATCATGAACACTGAAGCTTTCTTT.

This clonotype was observed a handful of times. The chain couples TRBV6-1 to TRBJ1-1; the D gene is possibly TRBD1 (5 bases). Trimming took off 8 bases at V and 6 bases at J, with 22 bases between the two ends. This CDR3 comprises 15 residues. Germline V lookup: CDR1 MNHNS, CDR2 SASEGT. CDR3 sequence reads: CASRLGRGFQAEAFF. The CDR3 nucleotides are TGTGCCAGCCGTCTGGGAAGGGGTTTTCAGGCTGAAGCTTTCTTT.

With respect to this clonotype: The junction and the germline gene differ at one end; a read error may be behind it. The gene calls are TRBV7-6 and TRBJ1-1; 8 bases are a match to TRBD1. CDR1 and CDR2 from the germline V gene are SGHVS and FNYEAQ. The length of the CDR3 is 14 residues. CDR3 bases: TGTGCCAGCAACTTAGCCGGGACAGGTTATGAAGCTTTCTTT. Translated, it gives CASNLAGTGYEAFF. The whole variable domain, remainder taken from reference TRBV7-6 and TRBJ1-1, is GAGVSQSPRYKVTKRGQDVALRCDPISGHVSLYWYRQALGQGPEFLTYFNYEAQQDKSGLPNDRFSAERPEGSISTLTIQRTEQRDSAMYRCASNLAGTGYEAFFGQGTRLTVV.

The genes are TRBV5-5 and TRBJ1-4; D gene unclear. V was trimmed by 4 bases and J by 3 bases, leaving 16 bases between them. Germline CDR1 reads SGHKS; CDR2 reads YYEKEE (reference sequence). The CDR3 covers 16 residues. CDR3 region: CASSPPGGRSNEKLFF. The CDR3 bases are TGTGCCAGCAGCCCGCCGGGAGGCAGGTCTAATGAAAAACTGTTTTTT.

This clonotype was seen ten or more times. V usage is TRBV10-3 and J usage is TRBJ1-2, with 8 bases matching TRBD1. V was pared by 2 bases and J by 8 bases, with 19 bases of the junction left unmatched. Germline values: CDR1 ENHRY, CDR2 SYGVKD. This CDR3 has 18 residues. CDR3: CAISEIFVRGRLKLGYTF. The CDR3 coding sequence is TGTGCCATCAGTGAGATTTTTGTCAGGGGGCGACTTAAATTAGGCTACACCTTC.

CDR3 sequence reads: CASSQVSDEQFF. The CDR3 bases are TGCGCCAGCAGCCAAGTTTCCGATGAGCAGTTCTTC. The gene calls are TRBV4-1 and TRBJ2-1, with no clear D. The germline CDR1 and CDR2 sequences are MGHRA and YSYEKL. CDR3 length: 12 amino acids. V lost 1 base, J lost 8 bases, and 6 bases lay in between.

This clonotype came up a few times. The rearrangement joins TRBV10-1 to TRBJ1-5, with D tentatively TRBD1 (6 bases). The germline V gene encodes CDR1 WNHNN and CDR2 SYGVQD (reference sequence). Trimming left V 2 bases short and J 4 bases short, with 21 bases between. There are 18 residues in the CDR3. The CDR3 is CASSEGKQGQGGNQPQHF. CDR3 nucleotides: TGCGCCAGCAGTGAGGGAAAACAGGGCCAAGGCGGTAATCAGCCCCAGCATTTT.

This clonotype was recorded at least ten times. This chain links TRBV7-9 with TRBJ1-1, with unresolved D. With 5 bases removed from V and 3 bases from J, the gap between germline ends came to 10 bases. CDR3 length: 13 residues. Germline values: CDR1 SEHNR, CDR2 FQNEAQ (reference sequence). The CDR3 DNA is TGTGCCAGCAGCATGAGTGGGGACACTGAAGCTTTCTTT. This encodes CASSMSGDTEAFF. Using reference TRBV7-9 and TRBJ1-1 for the parts outside the CDR3, the full variable domain is DTGVSQNPRHKITKRGQNVTFRCDPISEHNRLYWYRQTLGQGPEFLTYFQNEAQLEKSRLLSDRFSAERPKGSFSTLEIQRTEQGDSAMYLCASSMSGDTEAFFGQGTRLTVV.

In this sample, this clonotype turned up many times. V usage is TRBV20-1 and J usage is TRBJ2-3; the D is unclear. Germline lookup yields CDR1 DFQATT and CDR2 SNEGSKA (reference sequence). Trimming took 5 bases from V and 3 from J, leaving 6 bases between them. The CDR3 is made up of 11 amino acids. The CDR3 nucleotides are TGCAGTGCTGCCCGGACAGATACGCAGTATTTT. It yields the protein CSAARTDTQYF.

CDR3 loop: CSVEPRTAGGNEQFF. CDR3 DNA sequence: TGCAGCGTTGAACCCCGGACCGCTGGGGGCAATGAGCAGTTCTTC. V is TRBV29-1 and J is TRBJ2-1; D assignment may be TRBD1 or TRBD2 (5 bases each). The CDR3 runs to 15 residues. Per the germline V gene, CDR1 is SQVTM and CDR2 is ANQGSEA. V lost 2 bases and J 6 bases, leaving 17 bases between the germline ends.

This rearrangement joins TRBV3-1 to TRBJ1-6, with D unresolved. Germline-derived CDR1 and CDR2 are LGHDT and YNNKEL (reference sequence). This CDR3 has 14 residues. Trimming took off 4 bases at V and 7 bases at J, with 11 bases between the two ends. CDR3 nucleotides: TGTGCCAGCAGCCCCCGGACGGGGAATTCACCCCTCCACTTT. This translates into CASSPRTGNSPLHF.

Concerning this clonotype: Being one base from a much bigger clone, this may be a read error. V gene TRBV18 combines with J gene TRBJ2-3; 9 positions agree with TRBD1. In germline, CDR1 is KGHSH, CDR2 LQKENI. This CDR3 is 18 amino acids long. The CDR3 nucleotides are TGTGCCAGCTTACCAAATATTGTGGGACAGGGTCTCACAGATACGCAGTATTTT. This codes for CASLPNIVGQGLTDTQYF.

In this sample, this clonotype turned up many times. The V and J genes are TRBV7-8 and TRBJ1-5, with 7 positions matching TRBD1. The CDR3 length is 13 residues. The V segment lost 7 bases and the J segment 2 bases; nucleotides outside the gene matches: 2. Germline CDR1 SGHVS, CDR2 FQNEAQ. CDR3 region: CASNDRGNQPQHF. CDR3 sequence (DNA): TGTGCCAGCAACGACAGGGGCAATCAGCCCCAGCATTTT.

This clonotype was seen more than once but under ten times. The rearrangement links TRBV7-2 to TRBJ2-3; 7 bases agree with TRBD2. The CDR3 spans 17 residues. Germline assignment: CDR1 SGHTA and CDR2 FQGNSA. After removal of 1 base from V and 2 bases from J, the junction contained 9 bases not matched to a gene. CDR3 sequence reads: CASSLGWTRPPTDTQYF. Here the CDR3 DNA reads TGTGCCAGCAGCTTAGGTTGGACTAGACCGCCCACAGATACGCAGTATTTT.